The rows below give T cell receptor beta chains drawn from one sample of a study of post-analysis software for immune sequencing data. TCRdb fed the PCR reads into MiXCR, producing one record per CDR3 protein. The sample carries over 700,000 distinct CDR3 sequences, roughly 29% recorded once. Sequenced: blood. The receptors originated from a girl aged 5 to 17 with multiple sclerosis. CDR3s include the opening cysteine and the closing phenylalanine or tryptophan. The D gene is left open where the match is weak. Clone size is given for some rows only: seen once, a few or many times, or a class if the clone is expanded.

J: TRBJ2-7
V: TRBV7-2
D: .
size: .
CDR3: CASSLRGTDSYEQYF
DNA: TGTGCCAGCAGCTTAAGGGGGACCGACTCCTACGAGCAGTACTTC

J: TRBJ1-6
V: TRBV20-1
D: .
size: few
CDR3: CSARDRGASSYNSPLHF
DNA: TGCAGTGCTAGAGATCGAGGGGCCTCCTCCTATAATTCACCCCTCCACTTT

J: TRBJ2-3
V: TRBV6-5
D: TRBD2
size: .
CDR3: CASSPLATGSTDTQYF
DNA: TGTGCCAGCAGTCCACTAGCGACCGGTAGCACAGATACGCAGTATTTT

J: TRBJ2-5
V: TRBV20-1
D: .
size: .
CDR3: CSAQRRGARSVETQYF
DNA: TGCAGTGCCCAGAGGAGGGGAGCCCGGTCGGTTGAGACCCAGTACTTC

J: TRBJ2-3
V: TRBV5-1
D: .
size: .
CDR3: CASSLLGVQDTQYF
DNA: TGCGCCAGCAGCTTGCTGGGGGTTCAAGATACGCAGTATTTT

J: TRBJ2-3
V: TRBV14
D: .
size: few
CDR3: CASSQPGLSTDTQYF
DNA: TGTGCCAGCAGCCAACCGGGACTCAGCACAGATACGCAGTATTTT

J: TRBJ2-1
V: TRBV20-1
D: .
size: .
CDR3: CSAGGVGGNDSEQFF
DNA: TGCAGTGCCGGCGGGGTGGGCGGGAATGACAGTGAGCAGTTCTTC

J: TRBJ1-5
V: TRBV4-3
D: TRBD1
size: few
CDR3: CASSLETGDQPQHF
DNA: TGCGCCAGCAGCCTTGAAACAGGGGATCAGCCCCAGCATTTT

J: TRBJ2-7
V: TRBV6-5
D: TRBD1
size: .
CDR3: CASSYSLTGAFYEQYF
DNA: TGTGCCAGCAGTTACTCTCTCACAGGGGCCTTCTACGAGCAGTACTTC

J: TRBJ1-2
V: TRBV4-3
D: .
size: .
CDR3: CASGLTEGHGYTF
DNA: TGCGCCAGCGGTCTGACGGAGGGGCATGGCTACACCTTC

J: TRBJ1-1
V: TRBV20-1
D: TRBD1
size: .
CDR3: CSACSGTGVSATEAFF
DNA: TGCAGTGCATGTTCCGGGACAGGCGTCTCGGCCACTGAAGCTTTCTTT

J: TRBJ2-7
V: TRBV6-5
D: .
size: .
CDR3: CASSYSRFGRTTMNEQYF
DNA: TGTGCCAGCAGTTACAGTCGATTCGGCAGGACTACTATGAACGAGCAGTACTTC

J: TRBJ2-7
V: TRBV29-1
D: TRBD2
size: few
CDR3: CSVQPSGHYEQYF
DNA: TGCAGCGTACAACCTAGCGGGCACTACGAGCAGTACTTC

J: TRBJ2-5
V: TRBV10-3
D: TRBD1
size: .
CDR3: CATAPGGDGETQYF
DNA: TGTGCCACCGCCCCAGGGGGCGACGGAGAGACCCAGTACTTC

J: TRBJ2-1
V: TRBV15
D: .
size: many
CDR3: CATSRGGGRTNNEQFF
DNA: TGTGCCACCAGCAGAGGTGGAGGGCGGACAAACAATGAGCAGTTCTTC

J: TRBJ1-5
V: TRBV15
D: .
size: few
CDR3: CATSRDIRISNQPQHF
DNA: TGTGCCACCAGCAGAGACATCCGGATTTCAAATCAGCCCCAGCATTTT

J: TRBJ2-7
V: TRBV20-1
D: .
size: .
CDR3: CSASQGRVYEQYF
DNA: TGCAGTGCTAGTCAGGGACGGGTCTACGAGCAGTACTTC

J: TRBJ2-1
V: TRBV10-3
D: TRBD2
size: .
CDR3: CAISEGSGSRNEQFF
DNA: TGTGCCATCAGTGAAGGTAGCGGGAGTAGAAATGAGCAGTTCTTC

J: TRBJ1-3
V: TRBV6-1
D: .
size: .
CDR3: CASSESRTSGNTIYF
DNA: TGTGCCAGCAGTGAAAGCCGGACCTCTGGAAACACCATATATTTT

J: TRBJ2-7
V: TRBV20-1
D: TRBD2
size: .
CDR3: CSARGGLAGAYEQYF
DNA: TGCAGTGCTAGAGGGGGACTAGCGGGGGCCTACGAGCAGTACTTC

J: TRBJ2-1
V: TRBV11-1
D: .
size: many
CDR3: CASSLRDNYNEQFF
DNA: TGTGCCAGCAGCCTACGGGACAATTACAATGAGCAGTTCTTC

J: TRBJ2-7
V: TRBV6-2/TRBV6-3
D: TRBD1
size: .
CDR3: CASSLGQVHEQYF
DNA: TGTGCCAGCAGCTTGGGACAGGTCCACGAGCAGTACTTC

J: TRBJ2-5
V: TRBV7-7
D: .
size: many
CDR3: CASSSRALETQYF
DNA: TGTGCTAGCAGCTCGCGGGCTCTAGAGACCCAGTACTTC

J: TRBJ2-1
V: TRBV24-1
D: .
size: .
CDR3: CATSDRVYHNEQFF
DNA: TGTGCCACCAGTGATCGGGTCTACCACAATGAGCAGTTCTTC

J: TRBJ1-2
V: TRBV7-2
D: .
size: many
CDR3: CASSLAGTFYGYTF
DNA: TGTGCCAGCAGCTTAGCAGGGACCTTCTATGGCTACACCTTC

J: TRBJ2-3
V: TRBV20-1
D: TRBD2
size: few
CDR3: CSARDPAGGGGTQYF
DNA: TGCAGTGCTAGAGATCCAGCGGGAGGAGGGGGTACGCAGTATTTT

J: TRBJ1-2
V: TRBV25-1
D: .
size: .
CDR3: CASSDRGTRGYTF
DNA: TGTGCCAGCAGTGACAGGGGAACGCGAGGCTACACCTTC

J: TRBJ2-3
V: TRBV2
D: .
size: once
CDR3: CVSEIRSDTQYF
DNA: TGTGTCAGTGAAATTCGTTCAGATACGCAGTATTTT

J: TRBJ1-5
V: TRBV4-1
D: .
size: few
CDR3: CASSQGRVGDRPQHF
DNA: TGCGCCAGCAGCCAAGGCAGGGTTGGGGATCGGCCCCAGCATTTT

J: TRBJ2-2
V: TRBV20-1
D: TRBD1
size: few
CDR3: CSAPPTGGAGTGELFF
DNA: TGCAGTGCTCCGCCTACAGGGGGCGCGGGCACCGGGGAGCTGTTTTTT

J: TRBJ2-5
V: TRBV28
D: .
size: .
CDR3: CASSSLLGQGLGTQYF
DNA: TGTGCCAGCAGTTCCCTACTTGGGCAGGGGTTGGGGACCCAGTACTTC

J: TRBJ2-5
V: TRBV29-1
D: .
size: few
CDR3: CSVGPVVGETQYF
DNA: TGCAGCGTTGGGCCTGTGGTTGGGGAGACCCAGTACTTC

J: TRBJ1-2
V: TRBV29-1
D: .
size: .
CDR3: CSVTGRLNYGYTF
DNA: TGCAGCGTGACCGGACGGCTAAACTATGGCTACACCTTC

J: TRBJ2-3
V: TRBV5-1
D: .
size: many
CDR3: CASSLGDTSTDTQYF
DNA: TGCGCCAGCAGCTTGGGGGATACTAGCACGGATACGCAGTATTTT

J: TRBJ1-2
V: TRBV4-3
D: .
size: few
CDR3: CASSQFLAGVDYGYTF
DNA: TGCGCCAGCAGCCAATTTCTAGCAGGGGTTGACTATGGCTACACCTTC

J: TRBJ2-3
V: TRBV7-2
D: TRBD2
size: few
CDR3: CASSPNPELAGHTDTQYF
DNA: TGTGCCAGCAGCCCTAACCCCGAGCTAGCGGGGCACACAGATACGCAGTATTTT

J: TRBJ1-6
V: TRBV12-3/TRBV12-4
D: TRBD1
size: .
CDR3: CASSQGTGHNSPLHF
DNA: TGTGCCAGCAGTCAAGGGACAGGGCATAATTCACCCCTCCACTTT

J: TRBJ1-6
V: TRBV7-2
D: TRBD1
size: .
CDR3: CASSLEGTGSIGNSPLHF
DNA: TGTGCCAGCAGCTTAGAGGGGACAGGGTCAATCGGGAATTCACCCCTCCACTTT

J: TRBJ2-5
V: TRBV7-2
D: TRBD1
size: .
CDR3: CASSLSRGQEETQYF
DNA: TGTGCCAGCAGCTTAAGCAGGGGGCAAGAAGAGACCCAGTACTTC

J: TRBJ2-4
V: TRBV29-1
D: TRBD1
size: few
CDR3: CSALSKGATRNIQYF
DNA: TGCAGCGCTCTAAGCAAGGGGGCAACAAGAAACATTCAGTACTTC

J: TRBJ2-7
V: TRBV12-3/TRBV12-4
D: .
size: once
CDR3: CASSLGGRQRGDEQYF
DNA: TGTGCCAGCAGTTTAGGGGGCAGGCAGAGAGGAGACGAGCAGTACTTC

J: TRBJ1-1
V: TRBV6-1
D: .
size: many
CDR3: CASRIGVWGTEAFF
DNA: TGTGCCAGCAGGATAGGGGTTTGGGGCACTGAAGCTTTCTTT

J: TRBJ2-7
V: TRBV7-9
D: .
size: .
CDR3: CASSLGVAGRTPFQQYF
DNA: TGTGCCAGCAGCTTGGGCGTTGCGGGACGGACCCCTTTCCAGCAGTACTTC

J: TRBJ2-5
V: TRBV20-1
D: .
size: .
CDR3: CSARGRAGETQYF
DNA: TGCAGTGCTAGAGGCAGGGCCGGAGAGACCCAGTACTTC

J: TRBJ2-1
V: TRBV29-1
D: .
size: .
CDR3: CSVAGGTYNEQFF
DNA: TGCAGCGTTGCGGGCGGGACCTACAATGAGCAGTTCTTC

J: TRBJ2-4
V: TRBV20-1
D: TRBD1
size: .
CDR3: CSAWTGTGTIEQYF
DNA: TGCAGTGCCTGGACCGGGACAGGGACAATAGAGCAGTACTTC

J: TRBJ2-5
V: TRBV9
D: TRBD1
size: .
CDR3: CASSVAPRTGGKETQYF
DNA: TGTGCCAGCAGCGTAGCTCCGAGGACAGGGGGCAAAGAGACCCAGTACTTC

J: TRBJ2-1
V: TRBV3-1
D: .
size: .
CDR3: CASSQLPEYNEQFF
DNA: TGTGCCAGCAGCCAACTCCCAGAGTACAATGAGCAGTTCTTC

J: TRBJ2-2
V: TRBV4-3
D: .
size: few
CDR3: CASSQGPRSGELFF
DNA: TGCGCCAGCAGCCAGGGACCAAGGTCCGGGGAGCTGTTTTTT

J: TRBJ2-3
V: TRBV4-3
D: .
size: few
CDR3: CASSQVLFSDTQYF
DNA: TGCGCCAGCAGCCAAGTCCTTTTCTCAGATACGCAGTATTTT

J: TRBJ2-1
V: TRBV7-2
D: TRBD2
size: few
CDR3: CASSLEAGAVHEQFF
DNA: TGTGCCAGCAGCCTGGAAGCGGGAGCGGTCCATGAGCAGTTCTTC

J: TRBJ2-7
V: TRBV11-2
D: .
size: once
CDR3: CASSSPRDSNPNNEQYF
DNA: TGTGCCAGCAGCTCCCCCCGGGACTCAAACCCGAATAACGAGCAGTACTTC

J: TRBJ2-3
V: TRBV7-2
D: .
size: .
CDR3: CASSPAVGFHTQYF
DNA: TGTGCCAGCAGCCCTGCGGTCGGGTTCCATACGCAGTATTTT

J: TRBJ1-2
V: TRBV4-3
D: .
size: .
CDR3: CASSQERGQVYGYTF
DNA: TGCGCCAGCAGCCAAGAGCGGGGTCAGGTCTATGGCTACACCTTC

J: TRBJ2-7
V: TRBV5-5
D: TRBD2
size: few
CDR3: CASSDIAGLYEQYF
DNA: TGTGCCAGCAGCGATATAGCGGGACTCTACGAGCAGTACTTC